This section outlines one T cell receptor (beta chain) sequence together with its context. Its antigen is unidentified. These data come from a study of human versus mouse CDR3 diversity and MHC coevolution. Study summary: Reportedly, immunoSEQ detects one in 200,000 T cells with minimized PCR bias. Broader study findings: Among all groups, most of the three human donors showed least clonal inequality.

Produced via immunoSEQ multiplex PCR; TCRdb's table is partial and in-frame only. The top ten hold about 20% of the sample, which has more than 55,000 clones, around 94% seen once. The CDR3 loop spans 16 amino acids. Germline V gives CDR1 SQVTM, CDR2 ANQGSEA. V shed 0 bases, J shed 0 bases, and the junction held 5 bases outside the gene matches. This chain uses TRBV29-1 with TRBJ2-3; 8 nucleotides line up with TRBD2. Sequences were obtained from naive CD4+ T cells from blood. Subset in this sample: CD45RO-negative CD62L-positive naive CD4 T cells. The clonotype was recovered from a person in their 60s in good health. Written as DNA, the CDR3 is TGCAGCGTTGAAGATCGGGGGGGACCTAGCACAGATACGCAGTATTTT. Its protein product is CSVEDRGGPSTDTQYF.